The rows below give T cell receptor beta chains drawn from one sample of a study of shared clonotypes between healthy human individuals. Clones were read by immunoSEQ multiplex PCR, and TCRdb kept only the in-frame ones, dropping some. The profile shows fewer than 3 million clones, under 95% of them singletons. The sequenced sample was naive CD4+ T cells from PBMCs. Receptor source: a man between 18 and 29 years old in good health. Some clones in this sample may be carry-over from other donors' samples. The CDR3 runs from the conserved cysteine through the conserved F or W. The D gene is left open where the match is weak. Not all rows give a size; the values are once, few, many and, for expanded clones, a class.

TRBJ2-3,.,TRBV28,TRBD2,TGTGCCAGCAGACTACTCGGACTAGCGGGAAAAGATACGCAGTATTTT,CASRLLGLAGKDTQYF
TRBJ2-4,.,TRBV6-5,TRBD1,TGTGCCAGCAGTACCGCAGGGGGCCTCAAAAACATTCAGTACTTC,CASSTAGGLKNIQYF
TRBJ2-1,.,TRBV9,.,TGTGCCAGCAGCGTAGCGGGAGTTGACGAGCAGTTCTTC,CASSVAGVDEQFF
TRBJ2-1,.,TRBV4-3,.,TGCGCCAGCAGCCAAGATTTTGTGTCCTACAATGAGCAGTTCTTC,CASSQDFVSYNEQFF
TRBJ1-3,.,TRBV5-1,TRBD1,TGCGCCAGCAGCCTGAGAGACAGGGGGCGCGGAGGAAACACCATATATTTT,CASSLRDRGRGGNTIYF
TRBJ1-2,.,TRBV18,TRBD1,TGTGCCAGCTCGCCACAGGGGGCCCACTATGGCTACACCTTC,CASSPQGAHYGYTF
TRBJ2-7,.,TRBV19,.,TGTGCCAGTAGTACCGGTCGAAGCGCCCGGGCGTACGAGCAGTACTTC,CASSTGRSARAYEQYF
TRBJ1-1,.,TRBV7-2,.,TGTGCCAGCAGTCGGGACTGGAACACTGAAGCTTTCTTT,CASSRDWNTEAFF
TRBJ2-7,once,TRBV27,.,TGTGCCAGCAGTTTACAGGGGGGCGGGCAGTACTTC,CASSLQGGGQYF
TRBJ2-7,few,TRBV6-1,.,TGTGCCAGCAGTCGGCAGCCCTCCTACGAGCAGTACTTC,CASSRQPSYEQYF
TRBJ2-3,.,TRBV9,.,TGTGCCAGCAGCGTATCACTAGCTGGCCCAGATACGCAGTATTTT,CASSVSLAGPDTQYF
TRBJ1-5,.,TRBV2,.,TGTGCCAGCAGTGAGATTTATAGCAATCAGCCCCAGCATTTT,CASSEIYSNQPQHF
TRBJ1-2,.,TRBV28,.,TGTGCCAGCAGTTACGGGGGCTATGGCTACACCTTC,CASSYGGYGYTF
TRBJ2-1,.,TRBV6-1,.,TGTGCCAGCAGTGAAAACTACAATGAGCAGTTCTTC,CASSENYNEQFF
TRBJ1-2,once,TRBV9,.,TGTGCCAGCAGCGTAAGGGTAGCAGGGAGTAATGGCTACACCTTC,CASSVRVAGSNGYTF
TRBJ1-2,.,TRBV20-1,.,TGCAGTGGACAGGCGGCTTATGGCTACACCTTC,CSGQAAYGYTF
TRBJ2-3,once,TRBV6-6,.,TGTGCCAGCAGTAAAACAGATACGCAGTATTTT,CASSKTDTQYF
TRBJ2-3,.,TRBV7-3,TRBD2,TGTGCCAGCAGCTCCCGGACTAGCGGCGCCTCCACAGATACGCAGTATTTT,CASSSRTSGASTDTQYF
TRBJ2-5,.,TRBV5-4,TRBD2,TGTGCCAGCAGCCCGACTAGCGGGAGTTCGGAGACCCAGTACTTC,CASSPTSGSSETQYF
TRBJ2-7,.,TRBV7-3,.,TGTGCCAGCAGCCCCAAGCCGAGCGGGTCCTACGAGCAGTACTTC,CASSPKPSGSYEQYF
TRBJ2-5,.,TRBV19,.,TGTGCCAGTAGTACGGGACTCACGACCAAAGAGACCCAGTACTTC,CASSTGLTTKETQYF
TRBJ2-5,.,TRBV4-1,TRBD2,TGCGCCAGCAGCCAAGGGACTAGCGGGAGCGGAGGTGAGACCCAGTACTTC,CASSQGTSGSGGETQYF
TRBJ2-2,.,TRBV30,.,TGTGCCTGGAGCCGTGACACTAGAGCCACCGGGGAGCTGTTTTTT,CAWSRDTRATGELFF
TRBJ2-2,.,TRBV5-1,.,TGCGCCAGGGTGTTTGAGGGGAACACCGGGGAGCTGTTTTTT,CARVFEGNTGELFF
TRBJ1-2,.,TRBV27,.,TGTGCCAGCAGTTCCCCATCCGGTAACTCTACAAACTATGGCTACACCTTC,CASSSPSGNSTNYGYTF
TRBJ1-4,.,TRBV5-1,TRBD1,TGCGCCAGCAGCCCTAGTATACAGGGGTATGAAAAACTGTTTTTT,CASSPSIQGYEKLFF
TRBJ1-1,.,TRBV19,TRBD1,TGTGCCAGTAGGTTAGGGGGCTGGGCTTTCTTT,CASRLGGWAFF
TRBJ2-1,.,TRBV15,TRBD2,TGTGCCACCAGCAGAGCAGGTGGGGGAGGGGTCGGCAATGAGCAGTTCTTC,CATSRAGGGGVGNEQFF
TRBJ2-7,.,TRBV18,.,TGTGCCAGCTCACCCGGGGCTAGGCGGTACGAGCAGTACTTC,CASSPGARRYEQYF
TRBJ2-5,.,TRBV28,.,TGTGCCAGCAGCCCCCCCGGCGTCCCGATCCAAGAGACCCAGTACTTC,CASSPPGVPIQETQYF
TRBJ1-2,.,TRBV5-1,.,TGCGCCAGCAGCCGCCCGGGTAACGGCTACACCTTC,CASSRPGNGYTF
TRBJ1-1,.,TRBV5-1,.,TGCGCCAGCAGCTTCGGAAGGACGGTGAACACTGAAGCTTTCTTT,CASSFGRTVNTEAFF
TRBJ1-4,.,TRBV29-1,.,TGCAGCGTCGGGGACACTAATGAAAAACTGTTTTTT,CSVGDTNEKLFF
TRBJ1-2,.,TRBV15,.,TGTGCCACCAGCAGAGATAATAAGGGAAGCTATGGCTACACCTTC,CATSRDNKGSYGYTF
TRBJ2-7,.,TRBV28,TRBD2,TGTGCCAGCAGTCCCGGACTAGCGGGGTTAGCCTACGAGCAGTACTTC,CASSPGLAGLAYEQYF
TRBJ2-3,.,TRBV5-4,TRBD2,TGTGCCAGCAGCTTGGTGGCTAGCGGGATGAGGACAGATACGCAGTATTTT,CASSLVASGMRTDTQYF
TRBJ2-7,.,TRBV7-2,TRBD1,TGTGCCAGCAGCTTAATGACAGGGTATAACGAGCAGTACTTC,CASSLMTGYNEQYF
TRBJ2-7,.,TRBV10-1,.,TGCGCCAGCAGTGACCACGGACGGGGAAACTACGAGCAGTACTTC,CASSDHGRGNYEQYF
TRBJ1-1,few,TRBV18,TRBD1,TGTGCCAGCTCACCGTACCACACCGGGACAGGGGGCACTGAAGCTTTCTTT,CASSPYHTGTGGTEAFF
TRBJ2-7,.,TRBV28,TRBD2,TGTGCCAGCAGTCCCCCCGCTAGCGGGACTTACGAGCAGTACTTC,CASSPPASGTYEQYF
TRBJ1-1,few,TRBV5-4,.,TGTGCCAGCAGCTTCGTAGGGGCCATTGAAGCTTTCTTT,CASSFVGAIEAFF
TRBJ2-7,.,TRBV5-1,.,TGCGCCAGCAGCTTGGAGGCATTTCCCGCTAACTCCTACGAGCAGTACTTC,CASSLEAFPANSYEQYF
TRBJ1-2,.,TRBV4-1,.,TGCGCCAGCAGCCAAGGTGGGGCAGTGGGTGGCTACACCTTC,CASSQGGAVGGYTF
TRBJ2-3,.,TRBV4-1,.,TGCGCCAGCAGCCGACTAGGAGTTTCCACAGATACGCAGTATTTT,CASSRLGVSTDTQYF
TRBJ2-3,.,TRBV7-3,.,TGTGCCAGCAGCTTAAAGATTGGCCCCCAAGCGGCAGATACGCAGTATTTT,CASSLKIGPQAADTQYF
TRBJ2-7,.,TRBV20-1,.,TGCAGTGGGGGAGATGGCTACGAGCAGTACTTC,CSGGDGYEQYF
TRBJ2-7,.,TRBV13,.,TGTGCCAGCAGCCTGAGCTCCTACGAGCAGTACTTC,CASSLSSYEQYF
TRBJ2-7,.,TRBV27,TRBD2,TGTGCCAGCAGTTTGCGTCTAGCGGGAGGACCCTACGAGCAGTACTTC,CASSLRLAGGPYEQYF
TRBJ1-2,.,TRBV6-5,.,TGTGCCAGCAGTTACTACGACAGCTATGGCTACACCTTC,CASSYYDSYGYTF
TRBJ1-1,.,TRBV5-4,.,TGTGCCAGCAGCTGGACTCACTCGACAGGGAACACTGAAGCTTTCTTT,CASSWTHSTGNTEAFF
TRBJ1-2,.,TRBV7-9,.,TGTGCCAGCAGCTTAGCCGGGGGCGATGGCTACACCTTC,CASSLAGGDGYTF
TRBJ2-1,.,TRBV5-1,.,TGCGCCAGCAGCTTGTCCGGGGACTACAATGAGCAGTTCTTC,CASSLSGDYNEQFF
TRBJ2-1,once,TRBV7-6,.,TGTGCCAGCAGCTTAGTTCCAGGGGGGGGCAATGAGCAGTTCTTC,CASSLVPGGGNEQFF
TRBJ1-1,.,TRBV5-1,TRBD1,TGCGCCAGCAGCTCAATTGAGGGGGCGCAGGGTGGGACTGAAGCTTTCTTT,CASSSIEGAQGGTEAFF
TRBJ2-7,once,TRBV11-2,.,TGTGCCAGCACCGTAGCGGCCCTGGGGGAGCAGTACTTC,CASTVAALGEQYF
TRBJ2-2,.,TRBV9,.,TGTGCCAGCACCCGAACAACGAACACCGGGGAGCTGTTTTTT,CASTRTTNTGELFF
TRBJ2-1,.,TRBV18,.,TGTGCCAGCTCAGGGACTCTCGACAATGAGCAGTTCTTC,CASSGTLDNEQFF
TRBJ2-2,.,TRBV7-9,TRBD1,TGTGCCAGCAACAAACAGGGGCCCGGGGAGCTGTTTTTT,CASNKQGPGELFF
TRBJ2-3,few,TRBV7-6,.,TGTGCCAGCAGCTTAAGCACAGATACGCAGTATTTT,CASSLSTDTQYF
TRBJ2-1,.,TRBV6-1,.,TGTGCCAGCAGTGCCATATCCCTCTACAATGAGCAGTTCTTC,CASSAISLYNEQFF